One sample yielded the 25 T cell receptor beta chains listed below, sequenced in a study of regulatory T cells in long-lasting Graves disease. Libraries of TCR beta came from iRepertoire HTBI primers plus Arm-PCR of CDR3 regions. TCRdb re-derived calls from the multiplex PCR reads in MiXCR, one entry per CDR3 protein. Of about 540,000 distinct CDR3 sequences listed, less than 15% are singletons. The time point denotes: newly diagnosed GD, antithyroid drugs for less than 3 months. PBMCs were the source of the RNA used for TCR sequencing. The sample was also linked to a second study, of T cells in Graves' hyperthyroidism and ophthalmopathy.

The sequences come from peripheral blood mononuclear cells (PBMCs), collected at new diagnosis, from a patient treated with antithyroid drugs. The source of these receptors is a man aged 30 to 45 with Graves disease.

Comments on this clonotype: Since no conserved phenylalanine or tryptophan closes the CDR3, a read error is the likely cause. This chain links TRBV18 with TRBJ2-1; D is unclear. From germline, CDR1 is KGHSH and CDR2 LQKENI. There are 16 residues in the CDR3. V lost 2 bases to trimming and J lost 0 bases, with 11 bases between them. The CDR3 region has the DNA TGTGCCAGCTCACCATACAGCCCCCTCTCCTACAATGAGCAGTTCCTC. The encoded protein is CASSPYSPLSYNEQFL.

The V and J genes are TRBV12-3 or TRBV12-4 and TRBJ1-4, with D hard to call. The CDR3 sequence is 12 residues long. V lost 5 bases and J 10 bases, leaving 11 bases between the germline ends. The CDR3 DNA sequence: TGTGCCAGCAGTCGACAAGAGGGAAAACTGTTTTTT. Translating it yields CASSRQEGKLFF.

This clonotype occurred many times. The rearrangement uses TRBV10-3 and TRBJ1-2; TRBD1 matches 9 bases. After removal of 7 bases from V and 5 bases from J, the junction contained 20 bases not matched to a gene. Germline V gives CDR1 ENHRY, CDR2 SYGVKD. The CDR3 runs to 18 residues. CDR3 nucleotide sequence: TGTGCCATCACCGAAAGAGGGACAGGGATTGTCGAGGATTATGGCTACACCTTC. Translated, it gives CAITERGTGIVEDYGYTF.

A word on this clonotype: A far larger clone is one base from this, pointing to a likely read error. No conserved phenylalanine or tryptophan is present at the end of the CDR3, so a read error is the likely explanation. This sequence joins TRBV9 and TRBJ2-5, with D possibly being TRBD2 (8 bases). Trimming pared 5 bases from V and 5 bases from J, leaving 19 bases between. In germline, CDR1 is SGDLS, CDR2 YYNGEE. The CDR3 loop spans 15 amino acids. Here the CDR3 reads CASSDTGLGGETQYL. The CDR3 DNA reads as TGTGCCAGCAGTGATACGGGACTAGGGGGCGAGACCCAGTACCTC.

This clonotype was seen only a few times. The chain couples TRBV19 to TRBJ1-1, with D possibly matching TRBD1 (5 bases). CDR3 length: 16 residues. Germline values: CDR1 LNHDA, CDR2 SQIVND (reference sequence). Between the trimmed V and J ends, which lost 5 bases and 0 bases, there was a span of 16 bases. This chain's CDR3 is CASSPGTYLLNTEAFF. The CDR3 region has the DNA TGTGCCAGTAGTCCTGGGACGTACCTACTGAACACTGAAGCTTTCTTT.

The chain recombines TRBV18 with TRBJ2-7; tentatively, D is TRBD1 (5 bases). CDR3 length equals 14 residues. CDR1 and CDR2 (germline): KGHSH, LQKENI. With 5 bases removed from V and 1 base from J, the gap between germline ends came to 12 bases. The CDR3 here is CASSSYQGSYEQYF. The DNA for the CDR3 is TGTGCCAGCTCATCCTATCAGGGATCCTACGAGCAGTACTTC.

In this sample, this clonotype turned up many times. The V gene is TRBV7-9, the J gene TRBJ1-5; the match to TRBD1 covers 7 bases. This CDR3 is built from 17 residues. Germline V lookup: CDR1 SEHNR, CDR2 FQNEAQ (reference sequence). Trimming took 0 bases from V and 3 from J; bases not matched to a gene: 8. CDR3 bases: TGTGCCAGCAGCTTAGCTGGACAGGTCTTCTCCAATCAGCCCCAGCATTTT. Residues: CASSLAGQVFSNQPQHF. The whole variable domain, remainder taken from reference TRBV7-9 and TRBJ1-5, is DTGVSQNPRHKITKRGQNVTFRCDPISEHNRLYWYRQTLGQGPEFLTYFQNEAQLEKSRLLSDRFSAERPKGSFSTLEIQRTEQGDSAMYLCASSLAGQVFSNQPQHFGDGTRLSIL.

This clonotype turned up a few times. The gene calls are TRBV18 and TRBJ2-7; no definite D call. There are 16 residues in the CDR3. The V gene lost 0 bases and the J gene lost 0 bases, with 12 bases spanning the gap. The germline V gene encodes CDR1 KGHSH and CDR2 LQKENI. CDR3 bases: TGTGCCAGCTCACCACCGGGCCGCTCGAGCTCCTACGAGCAGTACTTC. It specifies CASSPPGRSSSYEQYF.

The sample holds many counts of this clonotype. The rearrangement links TRBV27 to TRBJ2-7; 14 nucleotides agree with TRBD2. Trimming took 8 bases from V and 4 from J; bases not matched to a gene: 4. This CDR3 region has 14 residues. Germline values: CDR1 MNHEY, CDR2 SMNVEV (reference sequence). The CDR3 reads CASGRLAGGYEQYF. The CDR3 DNA reads TGTGCCAGCGGCCGACTAGCGGGAGGGTACGAGCAGTACTTC.

Of note for this clonotype: It may be a read error: a sequence one base away is much more abundant. The chain recombines TRBV25-1 with TRBJ2-7; D not resolved. Germline V gene data show CDR1 as MGHDK and CDR2 as SYGVNS. V lost 0 bases to trimming and J lost 5 bases, with 8 bases between them. The CDR3 covers 13 residues. CDR3 DNA: TGTGCCAGCAGTGAATACGATATGGACGAGCAGTACTTC. Its protein product is CASSEYDMDEQYF.

This clonotype has a count of ten or more. J is TRBJ2-3 and V is TRBV5-6; 14 bases line up with TRBD2. V trimming: 4 bases; J trimming: 4 bases; junction bases outside the gene matches: 5. The CDR3 is 16 amino acids. Germline CDR1 SGHDT, CDR2 YYEEEE. CDR3 in DNA: TGTGCCAGCAGCGGAGGGACTAGCGGGAGATCAGATACGCAGTATTTT. This codes for CASSGGTSGRSDTQYF.

The chain couples TRBV20-1 to TRBJ2-1, with 10 bases fitting TRBD2. Germline trimming cut 0 bases from V and 3 bases from J; bases unmatched to any gene: 8. There are 17 residues in the CDR3. Germline CDR1 is DFQATT and CDR2 is SNEGSKA (reference sequence). CDR3 in DNA: TGCAGTGCTAGAGATGAGGCTAGCGGGAGACTCTACAATGAGCAGTTCTTC. Amino acid sequence: CSARDEASGRLYNEQFF.

Here the CDR3 reads CASSALRDSVYGYTF. The CDR3 nucleotides are TGTGCCAGCAGTGCCCTCCGGGACAGTGTCTATGGCTACACCTTC. The rearrangement links TRBV6-1 to TRBJ1-2, with 7 bases lining up with TRBD1. CDR1 is MNHNS and CDR2 is SASEGT in the germline V gene. The CDR3 consists of 15 residues. The V and J ends lost 4 bases and 4 bases, in that order; junction bases with no gene match: 9.

The genes are TRBV7-8 and TRBJ1-2, with TRBD1 identical over 7 bases. This CDR3 is 14 amino acids long. The V gene end was trimmed by 5 bases and the J gene end by 8 bases; junction bases not matched to a gene: 11. CDR1 is SGHVS and CDR2 is FQNEAQ in the germline V gene. CDR3 bases: TGTGCCAGCAGCGACAGGGAAGGGGGATACGGCTACACCTTC. It specifies CASSDREGGYGYTF. Full variable domain (outside the CDR3, taken from reference TRBV7-8 and TRBJ1-2): GAGVSQSPRYKVAKRGQDVALRCDPISGHVSLFWYQQALGQGPEFLTYFQNEAQLDKSGLPSDRFFAERPEGSVSTLKIQRTQQEDSAVYLCASSDREGGYGYTFGSGTRLTVV.

This clonotype showed up many times. The chain carries TRBV7-2 and TRBJ2-3; the D gene is possibly TRBD1 (6 bases). Germline V lookup: CDR1 SGHTA, CDR2 FQGNSA. This CDR3 is 14 amino acids long. Trimming took 1 base from V and 5 from J, leaving 10 bases between them. The CDR3 spells CASSLDQGIDTQYF. The CDR3 coding sequence is TGTGCCAGCAGCTTAGACCAGGGGATAGATACGCAGTATTTT.

The rearrangement links TRBV7-2 to TRBJ2-3; D is unresolved. Germline-derived CDR1 and CDR2 are SGHTA and FQGNSA. The V gene lost 3 bases and the J gene lost 4 bases, with 5 bases spanning the gap. The CDR3 consists of 12 residues. CDR3 amino acids: CASSLWADTQYF. DNA of the CDR3: TGTGCCAGCAGCTTGTGGGCAGATACGCAGTATTTT.

This clonotype was seen at least ten times. The gene calls are TRBV11-2 and TRBJ1-2; D uncertain. Germline CDR1 is SGHAT and CDR2 is FQNNGV. This CDR3 comprises 13 residues. V gave up 4 bases and J gave up 7 bases, with 13 bases separating them. CDR3 nucleotides: TGTGCCAGCAGCTCCTCCGATCGGTCTGGCTACACCTTC. This translates into CASSSSDRSGYTF.

This clonotype was recorded at least ten times. The chain uses TRBV12-3 or TRBV12-4 and TRBJ2-7; D uncertain. The CDR3 spans 13 residues. V was shortened by 1 base and J by 1 base, with 5 bases between the two germline ends. As DNA, the CDR3 is TGTGCCAGCAGTTTAGTGTTTTCCTACGAGCAGTACTTC. Its protein product is CASSLVFSYEQYF.

The rearrangement uses TRBV20-1 and TRBJ2-7, with D unclear. The V gene's germline CDR1 is DFQATT and CDR2 SNEGSKA (reference sequence). The CDR3 loop spans 12 amino acids. The V gene lost 3 bases and the J gene lost 5 bases, with 11 bases spanning the gap. CDR3 amino acids: CSARAGVDEQYF. The CDR3 nucleotides read TGCAGTGCTAGGGCTGGAGTTGACGAGCAGTACTTC.

This clonotype was observed at least ten times. The chain has TRBV29-1 and TRBJ2-3; D is ambiguous. From germline, CDR1 is SQVTM and CDR2 ANQGSEA. This CDR3 is 12 amino acids long. V dropped 8 bases and J dropped 4 bases, with 13 bases sitting between them. CDR3 sequence reads: CSPGDGPDTQYF. Written as DNA, the CDR3 is TGCAGCCCCGGCGACGGGCCAGATACGCAGTATTTT.

This clonotype appeared many times. This chain joins TRBV11-2 and TRBJ1-2; D gene uncertain. With 3 bases removed from V and 5 bases from J, the gap between germline ends came to 7 bases. The CDR3 has 12 amino acids. The germline V gene encodes CDR1 SGHAT and CDR2 FQNNGV. The DNA of the CDR3 is TGTGCCAGCAGCTTCGCTCGGTATGGCTACACCTTC. Residues: CASSFARYGYTF.

The sample holds a few counts of this clonotype. The gene calls are TRBV25-1 and TRBJ2-1; 9 positions match TRBD1. The V gene end was trimmed by 3 bases and the J gene end by 5 bases; junction bases not matched to a gene: 11. CDR1 and CDR2 (germline): MGHDK, SYGVNS. The CDR3 consists of 17 residues. The CDR3 region is CASSDGLPGQGDNEQFF. CDR3 nucleotides: TGTGCCAGCAGTGACGGGCTCCCGGGACAGGGTGACAATGAGCAGTTCTTC. Drawing the rest from reference TRBV25-1 and TRBJ2-1, the complete variable domain is EADIYQTPRYLVIGTGKKITLECSQTMGHDKMYWYQQDPGMELHLIHYSYGVNSTEKGDLSSESTVSRIRTEHFPLTLESARPSHTSQYLCASSDGLPGQGDNEQFFGPGTRLTVL.

This clonotype was seen only once. This could be a read error, since a much larger clone is one nucleotide away. The V and J genes are TRBV29-1 and TRBJ1-1; D might be TRBD1 (5 bases). The ends were cut back, 3 bases at V and 2 bases at J, with 10 bases in the middle. The CDR3 contains 13 residues. Germline V gene lookup returns CDR1 SQVTM and CDR2 ANQGSEA. Here the CDR3 reads CSVDAGGNTEAFF. The CDR3 DNA follows: TGCAGCGTTGATGCCGGGGGAAACACTGAAGCTTTCTTT.

The rearrangement joins TRBV5-6 to TRBJ2-5, with 8 bases lining up with TRBD2. Germline assignment: CDR1 SGHDT and CDR2 YYEEEE. The CDR3 length is 14 residues. The V gene end was trimmed by 5 bases and the J gene end by 3 bases; junction bases not matched to a gene: 6. The chain's CDR3 is CASSHQAGEETQYF. CDR3 sequence (DNA): TGTGCCAGCAGTCACCAAGCGGGAGAAGAGACCCAGTACTTC.

A note on this clonotype: This could be a read error, since a much larger clone is one nucleotide away. The chain carries TRBV12-3 or TRBV12-4 and TRBJ1-5; no clear D gene. The V and J ends lost 2 bases and 3 bases respectively, with 8 bases between them. The CDR3 spans 14 residues. The CDR3, as DNA: TGTGCCAGCAGTTTAAGTAGGGTCAATCAGCCCCAGCATTTT. Translation gives CASSLSRVNQPQHF.